By sample share, the clone carrying this T cell receptor (beta chain) is medium-sized. Its antigen remains unidentified. CDR3 length: 17 residues. The source of the sample is a study of T-cell reconstitution after alpha-beta-depleted transplantation in children. Findings and limits, study-wide: When one year had passed after transplant, most T-cell counts and diversity came from newly produced T cells. There were some patients whose high TCRbeta diversity at day 60 came from surviving recipient T cells and thymic progenitors. After transplant, at about two months, alpha-beta T cells were reportedly derived from several hundred expanded graft clones.

Researchers prepared the TCRbeta library using unique molecular identifiers, the study reports. MiXCR, applied by TCRdb to the PCR reads, yields one record per CDR3 protein. The data contain 3,000 to 4,000 distinct CDR3 sequences, around 10% of them seen just once; the ten biggest clones take up around 85%. The receptor was derived from a patient aged 2-10 years who had a stem cell transplant for inherited bone marrow failure, so the T cells may come from the graft donor. The V and J genes are TRBV3-2 and TRBJ2-1; TRBD1 is taken as the D call from the table, unchecked against the DNA. TRBV3-2 is a pseudogene segment. The sequencing here drew on PBMCs, mostly from graft donor cells, taken 360 days after TCRalphabeta/CD19-depleted stem cell transplant. The DNA for the CDR3 is TGTGCCAGCAGCCAAGAACCCCGGGACAGGATATACAATGAGCAGTTCTTC. This codes for CASSQEPRDRIYNEQFF.